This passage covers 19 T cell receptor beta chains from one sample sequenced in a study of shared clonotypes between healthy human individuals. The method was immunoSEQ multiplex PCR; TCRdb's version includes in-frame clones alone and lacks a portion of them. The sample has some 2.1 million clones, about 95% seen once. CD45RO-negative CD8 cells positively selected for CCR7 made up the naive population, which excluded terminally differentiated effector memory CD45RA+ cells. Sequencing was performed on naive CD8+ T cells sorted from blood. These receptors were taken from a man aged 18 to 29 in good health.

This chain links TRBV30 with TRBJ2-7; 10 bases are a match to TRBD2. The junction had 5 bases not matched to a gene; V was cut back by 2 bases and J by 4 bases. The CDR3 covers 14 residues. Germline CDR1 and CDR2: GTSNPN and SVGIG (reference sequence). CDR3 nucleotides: TGTGCCTGGAGTTTAGGACTAGCGGAGTACGAGCAGTACTTC. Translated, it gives CAWSLGLAEYEQYF.

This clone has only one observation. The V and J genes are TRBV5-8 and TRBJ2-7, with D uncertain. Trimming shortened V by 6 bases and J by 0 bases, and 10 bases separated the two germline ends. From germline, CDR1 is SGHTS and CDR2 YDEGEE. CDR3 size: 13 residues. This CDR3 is CASTPPSSYEQYF. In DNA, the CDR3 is TGTGCCAGCACCCCCCCAAGCTCCTACGAGCAGTACTTC.

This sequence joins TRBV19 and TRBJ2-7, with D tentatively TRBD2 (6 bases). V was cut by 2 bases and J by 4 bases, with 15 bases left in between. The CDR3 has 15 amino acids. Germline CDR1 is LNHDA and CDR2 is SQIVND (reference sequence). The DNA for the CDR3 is TGTGCCAGTAGTATATATGGGACTGGCAATTACGAGCAGTACTTC. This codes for CASSIYGTGNYEQYF.

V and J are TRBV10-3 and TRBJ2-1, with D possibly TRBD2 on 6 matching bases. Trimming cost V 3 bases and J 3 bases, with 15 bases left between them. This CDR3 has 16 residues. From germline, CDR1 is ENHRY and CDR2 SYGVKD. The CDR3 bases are TGTGCCATCAGTGAAGGAGGGGTTAATGGCTACAATGAGCAGTTCTTC. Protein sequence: CAISEGGVNGYNEQFF.

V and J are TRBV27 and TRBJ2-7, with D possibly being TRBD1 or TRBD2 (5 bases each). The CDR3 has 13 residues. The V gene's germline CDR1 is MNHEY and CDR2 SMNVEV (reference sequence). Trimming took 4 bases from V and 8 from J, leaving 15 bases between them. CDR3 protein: CASSSGRRFQQYF. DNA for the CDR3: TGTGCCAGCAGTTCGGGACGGAGATTTCAGCAGTACTTC.

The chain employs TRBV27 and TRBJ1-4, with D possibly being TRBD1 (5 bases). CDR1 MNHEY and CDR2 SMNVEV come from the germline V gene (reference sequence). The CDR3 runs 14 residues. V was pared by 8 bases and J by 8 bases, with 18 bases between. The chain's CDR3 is CASSPLGPSEKLFF. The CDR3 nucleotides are TGTGCCAGCTCCCCCCTGGGGCCTTCGGAAAAACTGTTTTTT. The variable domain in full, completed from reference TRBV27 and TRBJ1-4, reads EAQVTQNPRYLITVTGKKLTVTCSQNMNHEYMSWYRQDPGLGLRQIYYSMNVEVTDKGDVPEGYKVSRKEKRNFPLILESPSPNQTSLYFCASSPLGPSEKLFFGSGTQLSVL.

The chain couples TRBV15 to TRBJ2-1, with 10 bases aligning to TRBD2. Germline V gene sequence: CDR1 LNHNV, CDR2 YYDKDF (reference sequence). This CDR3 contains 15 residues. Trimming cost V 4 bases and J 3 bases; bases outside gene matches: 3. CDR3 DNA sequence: TGTGCCACCAGCAATAGCGGGGGGTACTACAATGAGCAGTTCTTC. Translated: CATSNSGGYYNEQFF.

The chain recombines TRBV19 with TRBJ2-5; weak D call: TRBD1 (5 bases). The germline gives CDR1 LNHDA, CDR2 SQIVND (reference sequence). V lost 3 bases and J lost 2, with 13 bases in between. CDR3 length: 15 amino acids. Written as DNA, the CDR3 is TGTGCCAGTAGTATCTGGTGGGGCATTCAAGAGACCCAGTACTTC. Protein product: CASSIWWGIQETQYF. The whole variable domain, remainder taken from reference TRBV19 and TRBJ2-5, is DGGITQSPKYLFRKEGQNVTLSCEQNLNHDAMYWYRQDPGQGLRLIYYSQIVNDFQKGDIAEGYSVSREKKESFPLTVTSAQKNPTAFYLCASSIWWGIQETQYFGPGTRLLVL.

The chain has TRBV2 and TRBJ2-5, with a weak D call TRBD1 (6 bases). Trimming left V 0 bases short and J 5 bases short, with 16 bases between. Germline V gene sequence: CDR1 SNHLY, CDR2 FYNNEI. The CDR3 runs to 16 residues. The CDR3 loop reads CASSEALRGLTETQYF. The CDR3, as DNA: TGTGCCAGCAGTGAAGCGCTAAGGGGGTTGACGGAGACCCAGTACTTC.

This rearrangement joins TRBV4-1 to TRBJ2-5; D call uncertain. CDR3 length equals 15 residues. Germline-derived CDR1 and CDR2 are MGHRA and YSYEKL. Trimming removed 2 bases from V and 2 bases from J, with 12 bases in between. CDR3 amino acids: CASSQRLGPQETQYF. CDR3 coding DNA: TGCGCCAGCAGCCAACGGCTGGGCCCGCAAGAGACCCAGTACTTC.

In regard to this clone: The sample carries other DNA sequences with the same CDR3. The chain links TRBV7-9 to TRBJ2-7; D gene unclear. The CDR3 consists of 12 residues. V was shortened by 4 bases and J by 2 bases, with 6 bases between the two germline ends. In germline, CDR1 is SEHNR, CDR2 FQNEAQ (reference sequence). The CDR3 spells CASSSGAYEQYF. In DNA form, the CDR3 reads TGTGCCAGCAGCTCTGGAGCCTACGAGCAGTACTTC.

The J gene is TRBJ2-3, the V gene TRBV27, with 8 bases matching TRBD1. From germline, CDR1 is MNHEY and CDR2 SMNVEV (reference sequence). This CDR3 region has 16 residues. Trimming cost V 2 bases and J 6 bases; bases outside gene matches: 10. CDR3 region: CASSLGRGQGLDTQYF. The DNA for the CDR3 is TGTGCCAGCAGTTTAGGGAGAGGACAGGGATTGGATACGCAGTATTTT.

CDR3 amino acids: CASSARLGENTGELFF. The CDR3 DNA reads TGTGCCAGCAGCGCCCGATTAGGCGAGAACACCGGGGAGCTGTTTTTT. V is TRBV7-9 and J is TRBJ2-2; D not resolved. The length of the CDR3 is 16 residues. Germline V lookup: CDR1 SEHNR, CDR2 FQNEAQ (reference sequence). V lost 5 bases, J lost 1 base, and 14 bases lay in between.

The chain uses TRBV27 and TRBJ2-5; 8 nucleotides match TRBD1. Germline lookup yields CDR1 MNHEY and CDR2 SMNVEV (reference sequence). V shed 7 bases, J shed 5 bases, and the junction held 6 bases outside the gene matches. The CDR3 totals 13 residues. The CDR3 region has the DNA TGTGCCAGCACCCAGACAGGGGCCGAGACCCAGTACTTC. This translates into CASTQTGAETQYF.

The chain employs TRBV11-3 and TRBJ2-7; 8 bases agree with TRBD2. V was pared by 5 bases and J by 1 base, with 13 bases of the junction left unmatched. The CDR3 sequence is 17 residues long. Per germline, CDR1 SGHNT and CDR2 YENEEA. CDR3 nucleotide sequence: TGTGCCAGCAGCACCCGGACTAGCTGGAGTTCGTCCTACGAGCAGTACTTC. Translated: CASSTRTSWSSSYEQYF.

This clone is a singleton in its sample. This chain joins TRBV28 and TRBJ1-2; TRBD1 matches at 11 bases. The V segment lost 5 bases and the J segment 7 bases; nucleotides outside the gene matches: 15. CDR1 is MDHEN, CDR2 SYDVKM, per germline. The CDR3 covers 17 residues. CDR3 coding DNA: TGTGCCAGCAGTGACGATACTTTATGGACAGGGGGCAGTGGCTACACCTTC. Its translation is CASSDDTLWTGGSGYTF.

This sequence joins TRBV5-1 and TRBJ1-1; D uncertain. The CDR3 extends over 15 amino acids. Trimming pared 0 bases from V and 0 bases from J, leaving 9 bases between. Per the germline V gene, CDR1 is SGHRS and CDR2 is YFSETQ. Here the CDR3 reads CASSLAIGMNTEAFF. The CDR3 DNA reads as TGCGCCAGCAGCTTGGCCATAGGGATGAACACTGAAGCTTTCTTT.

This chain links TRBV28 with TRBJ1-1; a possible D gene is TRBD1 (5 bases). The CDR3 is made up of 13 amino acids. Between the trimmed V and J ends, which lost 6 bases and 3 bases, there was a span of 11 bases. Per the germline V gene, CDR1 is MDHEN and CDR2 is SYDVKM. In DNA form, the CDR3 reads TGTGCCAGCAGCAGGGTGTCGGACACTGAAGCTTTCTTT. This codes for CASSRVSDTEAFF.

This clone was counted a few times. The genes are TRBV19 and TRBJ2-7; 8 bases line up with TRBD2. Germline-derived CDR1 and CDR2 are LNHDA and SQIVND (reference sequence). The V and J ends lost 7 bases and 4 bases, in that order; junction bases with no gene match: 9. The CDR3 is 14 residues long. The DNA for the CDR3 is TGTGCCAGTACCCCCTCGACGGGGGGGTACGAGCAGTACTTC. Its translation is CASTPSTGGYEQYF.